The next 15 T cell receptor beta chains were all read from a single sample in a study of OX40 agonist ivuxolimab in advanced cancers. Repertoires were generated with immunoSEQ multiplex PCR, while TCRdb's copy carries only in-frame clones and drops some. The profile shows about 59,000 clones, 84% of them singletons. The source was CD4+ or CD8+ T cells sorted from blood, collected in a trial of the OX40 agonist ivuxolimab. Every receptor here comes from an adult with an advanced solid tumor such as melanoma, head and neck, liver or kidney cancer.

This clone was seen a single time. The genes are TRBV29-1 and TRBJ2-3, with 8 nucleotides matching TRBD1. Germline CDR1 is SQVTM and CDR2 is ANQGSEA. The CDR3 consists of 18 residues. The ends lost 1 base at V and 0 bases at J; junction bases unmatched: 12. CDR3 in DNA: TGCAGCGTTGAAGGGGGCCGGGACAGGTTCATAAGCACAGATACGCAGTATTTT. It yields the protein CSVEGGRDRFISTDTQYF.

The chain recombines TRBV5-8 with TRBJ1-4; D remains ambiguous. Germline V gene sequence: CDR1 SGHTS, CDR2 YDEGEE. The CDR3 runs to 12 residues. Trimming shortened V by 2 bases and J by 7 bases, and 6 bases separated the two germline ends. In DNA, the CDR3 is TGTGCCAGCAGCTTAGACGGTGAAAAACTGTTTTTT. Its protein is CASSLDGEKLFF.

The V call is TRBV6-5, the J call TRBJ2-7, with D hard to call. This CDR3 is built from 14 residues. The V and J ends lost 6 bases and 0 bases respectively, with 12 bases between them. Per germline, CDR1 MNHEY and CDR2 SVGAGI. For the CDR3, the DNA is TGTGCCAGCAGACGAACTCAGAGCTCCTACGAGCAGTACTTC. The encoded protein is CASRRTQSSYEQYF.

This clone has only one observation. The J gene is TRBJ2-3, the V gene TRBV29-1; D remains unclear. V shed 6 bases and J shed 4 bases, with 11 bases lying between them. The CDR3 consists of 12 residues. CDR1 is SQVTM and CDR2 is ANQGSEA in the germline V gene. This CDR3 reads CSVEYLADTQYF. The CDR3 region has the DNA TGCAGCGTCGAGTACTTAGCAGATACGCAGTATTTT.

The V and J genes are TRBV5-4 and TRBJ1-1; D remains unclear. The CDR3 runs to 13 residues. Germline CDR1 is SGHNT and CDR2 is YYREEE (reference sequence). V was cut by 2 bases and J by 4 bases, with 9 bases left in between. CDR3 sequence: CASSFGVLTEAFF. DNA of the CDR3: TGTGCCAGCAGCTTCGGGGTACTCACTGAAGCTTTCTTT.

The CDR3 DNA follows: TGTGCCAGCAGCTTAGTCGGAGCGGGAGGGGGCTTCAATCAGCCCCAGCATTTT. Its translation is CASSLVGAGGGFNQPQHF. The chain uses TRBV7-8 and TRBJ1-5, with 7 positions matching TRBD1. The J segment lost 3 bases and the V segment lost 1 base, leaving 12 bases of the junction unmatched. The CDR3 spans 18 residues. CDR1 SGHVS and CDR2 FQNEAQ come from the germline V gene.

V and J are TRBV19 and TRBJ1-2; 7 bases map to TRBD1. The ends lost 6 bases at V and 5 bases at J; junction bases unmatched: 9. This CDR3 has 14 amino acids. The germline CDR1 and CDR2 sequences are LNHDA and SQIVND (reference sequence). The CDR3 sequence is CASSQGQVGYGYTF. The CDR3 DNA follows: TGTGCCAGTAGCCAAGGACAGGTGGGATATGGCTACACCTTC. The full variable domain, completed using reference TRBV19 and TRBJ1-2, is DGGITQSPKYLFRKEGQNVTLSCEQNLNHDAMYWYRQDPGQGLRLIYYSQIVNDFQKGDIAEGYSVSREKKESFPLTVTSAQKNPTAFYLCASSQGQVGYGYTFGSGTRLTVV.

V and J are TRBV19 and TRBJ2-2; no clear D gene. Trimming removed 7 bases from V and 1 base from J, with 10 bases in between. The CDR3 extends over 14 amino acids. CDR1 is LNHDA, CDR2 SQIVND, per germline (reference sequence). For the CDR3, the DNA is TGTGCCAGTACGCGTCATATGAACACCGGGGAGCTGTTTTTT. Protein: CASTRHMNTGELFF.

The CDR3 nucleotides are TGTGCCAGCAGTCCCCGCGGGACTGCCGTCTACGAGCAGTACTTC. It is translated as CASSPRGTAVYEQYF. The genes are TRBV28 and TRBJ2-7, with D possibly being TRBD2 (6 bases). V was clipped by 5 bases and J by 3 bases, with 17 bases between them. CDR3 length equals 15 residues. CDR1 is MDHEN, CDR2 SYDVKM, per germline.

This chain joins TRBV5-1 and TRBJ1-1; D is perhaps TRBD1 (6 bases). Germline V gene data show CDR1 as SGHRS and CDR2 as YFSETQ. V lost 3 bases, J lost 0 bases, and 12 bases lay in between. This CDR3 spans 15 amino acids. CDR3 DNA: TGCGCCAGCAGCTACAGACAGGAGCTGAACACTGAAGCTTTCTTT. It is translated as CASSYRQELNTEAFF.

Only one count was recorded for this clone. In DNA form, the CDR3 reads TGTGCCAGCCCGGAGCCCCAGCATTTT. Its protein product is CASPEPQHF. The chain uses TRBV3-1 (or the pseudogene TRBV3-2) and TRBJ1-5, with D hard to call. CDR1 is LGHDT, CDR2 YNNKEL, per germline (reference sequence). The CDR3 has 9 residues. Trimming removed 8 bases at V and 8 bases at J, with 4 bases between.

The chain links TRBV2 to TRBJ2-4; TRBD2 might be the D (6 bases). Looked up from germline, CDR1 is SNHLY and CDR2 is FYNNEI. The CDR3 extends over 13 amino acids. V was pared by 6 bases and J by 6 bases, with 12 bases between. The CDR3 is CASRAGYRNIQYF. DNA of the CDR3: TGTGCCAGCAGGGCGGGATACCGAAACATTCAGTACTTC.

The genes are TRBV10-3 and TRBJ1-2; D gene uncertain. This CDR3 comprises 13 residues. Germline V gene lookup returns CDR1 ENHRY and CDR2 SYGVKD. V was cut by 0 bases and J by 4 bases, with 6 bases left in between. CDR3 amino acids: CAISESGGYGYTF. The CDR3 nucleotides read TGTGCCATCAGTGAGTCCGGCGGCTATGGCTACACCTTC.

This clone showed up just a few times. The chain recombines TRBV7-8 with TRBJ1-5; D may be TRBD1 (5 bases). Germline assignment: CDR1 SGHVS and CDR2 FQNEAQ. V lost 5 bases, J lost 5 bases, and 10 bases lay in between. The CDR3 is made up of 13 amino acids. The CDR3 protein is CASSPTEYQPQHF. In DNA form, the CDR3 reads TGTGCCAGCAGCCCGACAGAATATCAGCCCCAGCATTTT.

This chain links TRBV29-1 with TRBJ1-3; D gene unclear. Germline V gives CDR1 SQVTM, CDR2 ANQGSEA. V was shortened by 3 bases and J by 2 bases, with 8 bases between the two germline ends. CDR3 length equals 13 residues. CDR3 sequence: CSVDGEAGNTIYF. DNA of the CDR3: TGCAGCGTTGACGGGGAGGCTGGAAACACCATATATTTT.